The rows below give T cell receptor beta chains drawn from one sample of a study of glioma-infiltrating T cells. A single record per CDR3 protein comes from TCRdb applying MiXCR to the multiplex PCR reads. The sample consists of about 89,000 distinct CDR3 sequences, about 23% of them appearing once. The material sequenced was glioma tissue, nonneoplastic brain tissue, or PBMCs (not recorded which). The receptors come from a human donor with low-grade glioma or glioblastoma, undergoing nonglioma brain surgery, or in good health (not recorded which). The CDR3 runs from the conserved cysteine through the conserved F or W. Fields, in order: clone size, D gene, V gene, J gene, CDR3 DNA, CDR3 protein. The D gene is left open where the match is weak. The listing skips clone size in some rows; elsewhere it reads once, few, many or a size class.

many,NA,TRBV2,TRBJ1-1,TGTGCCAGCAGGACAAGGGGCGGTAAGACTGAAGCTTTCTTT,CASRTRGGKTEAFF
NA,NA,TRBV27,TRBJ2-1,TGTGCCAGCAGTCCCTCGTCCAGGGCTAGATTAGACAATGAGCAGTTCTTC,CASSPSSRARLDNEQFF
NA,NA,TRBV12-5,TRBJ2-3,TGTGCTAGTGGTTTGCAGGGGGGATATACGCAGTATTTT,CASGLQGGYTQYF
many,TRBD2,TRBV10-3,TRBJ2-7,TGTGCCATCAGTGATGGTAGCGGGGGTTACGAGCAGTACTTC,CAISDGSGGYEQYF
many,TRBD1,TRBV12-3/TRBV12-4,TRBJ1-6,TGTGCCAGCAGTTTCCAGGGGGCGAATTCACCCCTCCACTTT,CASSFQGANSPLHF
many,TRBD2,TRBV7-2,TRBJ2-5,TGTGCCAGCAGCTTCACTAGCGGGGGGAAAGAGACCCAGTACTTC,CASSFTSGGKETQYF
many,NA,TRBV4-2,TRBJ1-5,TGTGCCAGCAGCCCGTGGGCGACAGAAAACAATCAGCCCCAGCATTTT,CASSPWATENNQPQHF
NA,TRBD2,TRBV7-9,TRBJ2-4,TGTGCCAGCAGCCTAGCAAAGGGAGGGCTAGCCAAAAACATTCAGTACTTC,CASSLAKGGLAKNIQYF
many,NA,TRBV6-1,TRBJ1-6,TGTGCCAGCAGCCCCACGAGGGGATCACCCCTCCACTTT,CASSPTRGSPLHF
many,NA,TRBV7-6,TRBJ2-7,TGTGCCAGCAGCTTATCTGTCACCTACGAGCAGTACTTC,CASSLSVTYEQYF
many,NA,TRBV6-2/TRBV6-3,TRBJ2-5,TGTGCCAGCAGTCGCCCCGGGACTTCCCAAGAGACCCAGTACTTC,CASSRPGTSQETQYF
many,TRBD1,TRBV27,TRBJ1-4,TGTGCCAGCAGACGGACAGGGGGCGGCGAAAAACTGTTTTTT,CASRRTGGGEKLFF
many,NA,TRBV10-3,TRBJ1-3,TGTGCCATCTCAGTTGCAGACTCTGGAAACACCATATATTTT,CAISVADSGNTIYF
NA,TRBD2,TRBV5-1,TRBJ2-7,TGCGCCAGCAGCATACTACCACAACTAGCGCCTCCATACGAGCAGTACTTC,CASSILPQLAPPYEQYF
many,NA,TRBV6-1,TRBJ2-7,TGTGCCAGCAGTTATGGCAGGGGTTACTACGAGCAGTACTTC,CASSYGRGYYEQYF
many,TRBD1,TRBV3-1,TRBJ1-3,TGTGCCAGCAGCCGACAGGGAACTGGAAACACCATATATTTT,CASSRQGTGNTIYF
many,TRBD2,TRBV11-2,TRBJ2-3,TGTGCCAGCAGCATTGGACTAGCGCCCACGGATACGCAGTATTTT,CASSIGLAPTDTQYF
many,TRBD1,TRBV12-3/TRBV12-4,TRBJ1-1,TGTGCCAGTAGTTTACAGGGGACTGAAGCTTTCTTT,CASSLQGTEAFF
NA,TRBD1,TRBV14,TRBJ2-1,TGTGCCAGCAGCCAAGATTTGGGACAGGGGTTTGGGAATGAGCAGTTCTTC,CASSQDLGQGFGNEQFF
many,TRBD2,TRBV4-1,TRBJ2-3,TGCGCCAGCAGCCAAGAACCACTAGCGGGTTTCAGTGATCCCCTTTTT,CASSQEPLAGFSDPLF
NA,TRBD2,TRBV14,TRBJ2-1,TGTGCCAGCAGCCAACTTCGGACTAGCGGCAATTACAATGAGCAGTTCTTC,CASSQLRTSGNYNEQFF
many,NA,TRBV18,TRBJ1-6,TGTGCCAGCTCACCACCGTCGGGCTATAATTCACCCCTCCACTTT,CASSPPSGYNSPLHF
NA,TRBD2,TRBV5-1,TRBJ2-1,TGCGCCAGCAGCTTGGTTGCGGACTCGCAGCGGGGTGAGCAGTTCTTC,CASSLVADSQRGEQFF
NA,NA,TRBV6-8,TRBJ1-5,TGTGCCAGCAGTTACCCGGGGAGAACTCCGCCCCAGCATTTT,CASSYPGRTPPQHF
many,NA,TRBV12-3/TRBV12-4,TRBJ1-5,TGTGCCAGCAGTTTCTCCAGAAGCAATCAGCCCCAGCATTTT,CASSFSRSNQPQHF